This T cell receptor beta chain derives from a study of CD8 T cells in Susac syndrome. Random hexamers served to reverse transcribe roughly 0.45 to 1 ug RNA. Amplification of the TCR beta CDR3 was carried out by immunoSEQ multiplex PCR, which spanned a total of 54 Vbeta and 13 Jbeta segments. TCRdb recomputed calls from the immunoSEQ multiplex PCR reads with MiXCR, one row per CDR3 protein. The sample has roughly 110,000 distinct CDR3 sequences; 92% are singletons. The CDR3 is 17 amino acids. Germline assignment: CDR1 MNHNS and CDR2 SASEGT. J gave up 3 bases and V 6 bases, and 12 bases lay outside the gene matches. CD8+ and CD4+ T cells from blood underwent TCR beta sequencing, which was carried out in a high-throughput format. Controls matched for sex and age were healthy donors.

Sequenced sample: CD8+ T cells from PBMCs. The chain combines TRBV6-1 with TRBJ2-1, with 9 bases aligning to TRBD2. This clonotype was obtained from a human donor in good health. CDR3 sequence: CASRGDGSSGVYNEQFF. As DNA, the CDR3 is TGTGCCAGCAGGGGGGACGGCTCTAGCGGGGTCTACAATGAGCAGTTCTTC.